The TCR beta chain under discussion was sequenced for a study of glioma-infiltrating T cells after dendritic cell vaccination. Across the study: Dendritic cell vaccine was injected intradermally three times, biweekly.

Time point noted: after dendritic cell vaccination, including at tumor progression/relapse. Selection required adequate fresh-frozen tumor tissue plus more than two years' survival data. The CDR3 extends over 15 amino acids. Per the germline V gene, CDR1 is SGHKS and CDR2 is YYEKEE (reference sequence). The germline V and J ends were trimmed by 0 bases and 0 bases, with 9 bases remaining between them. Input was approximately 2.2 ug genomic DNA, or all available if less. Sequenced by immunoSEQ multiplex PCR; TCRdb stores in-frame clones only, minus some. The sample has about 65,000 clones; around nine tenths are singletons.

The origin of this receptor is a human donor with glioblastoma. The gene calls are TRBV5-5 and TRBJ1-1; D is unclear. This sample comprised blood, obtained after dendritic cell vaccination. In nucleotides, the CDR3 is TGTGCCAGCAGCTTGGGTCAGTCAATGAACACTGAAGCTTTCTTT. Encoded protein: CASSLGQSMNTEAFF.